This TCR beta chain comes out of a study of blood T cell repertoires in COVID-19. V gave up 0 bases and J gave up 1 base, with 7 bases separating them. CDR3 length equals 14 residues. Per germline, CDR1 SGHDT and CDR2 YYEEEE. Regarding this clone: This same CDR3 is encoded by further DNA sequences in the sample.

As handled by the study authors: Reference gene primer amplification gave nucleated cell count estimates. The method was immunoSEQ multiplex PCR; TCRdb's version includes in-frame clones alone and lacks a portion of them. V, J and clone size derive from that table, while D and trimming were established from the DNA sequence. The profile covers 200,000 or so clones, with roughly 88% appearing a single time and less than 4.5% taken by the ten largest. The TCR sequence derives from a woman aged 35 to 49 with acute COVID-19. The rearrangement uses TRBV5-6 and TRBJ1-1; D not resolved. Material: PBMCs or T cells enriched from blood (not recorded which). CDR3 nucleotides: TGTGCCAGCAGCTTGGGGCAGAAGAACACTGAAGCTTTCTTT. This encodes CASSLGQKNTEAFF. Drawing the rest from reference TRBV5-6 and TRBJ1-1, the complete variable domain is DAGVTQSPTHLIKTRGQQVTLRCSPKSGHDTVSWYQQALGQGPQFIFQYYEEEERQRGNFPDRFSGHQFPNYSSELNVNALLLGDSALYLCASSLGQKNTEAFFGQGTRLTVV.